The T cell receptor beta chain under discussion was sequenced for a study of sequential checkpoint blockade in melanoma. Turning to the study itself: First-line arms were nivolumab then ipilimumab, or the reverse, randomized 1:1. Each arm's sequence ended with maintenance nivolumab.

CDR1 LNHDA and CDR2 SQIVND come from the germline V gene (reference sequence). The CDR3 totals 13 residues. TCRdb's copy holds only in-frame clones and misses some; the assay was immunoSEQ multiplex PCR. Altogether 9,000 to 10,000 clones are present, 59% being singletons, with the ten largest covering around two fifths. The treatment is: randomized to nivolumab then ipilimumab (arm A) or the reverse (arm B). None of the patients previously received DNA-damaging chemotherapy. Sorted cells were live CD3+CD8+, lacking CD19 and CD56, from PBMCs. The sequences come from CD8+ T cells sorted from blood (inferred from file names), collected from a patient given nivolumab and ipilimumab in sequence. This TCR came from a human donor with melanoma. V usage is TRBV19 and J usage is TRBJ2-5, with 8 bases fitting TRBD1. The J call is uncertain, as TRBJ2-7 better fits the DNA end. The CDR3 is CASSLAGTGEQYF. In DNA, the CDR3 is TGTGCCAGTAGCCTCGCGGGGACAGGCGAGCAGTACTTC.